This passage covers 18 T cell receptor beta chains from one sample sequenced in a study of shared clonotypes between healthy human individuals. Profiled with immunoSEQ multiplex PCR; TCRdb holds only in-frame clones, not every one. The sample contains about 2.3 million clones, approximately 95% of which appear only once. The sequenced sample consisted of naive CD4+ T cells from PBMCs. Regarding subset: CD45RA+ positively selected. Receptor source: a man between 18 and 29 years old in good health. Some clones in this sample may be carry-over from other donors' samples.

The rearrangement joins TRBV6-1 to TRBJ1-5, with a possible D match to TRBD1 (6 bases). Trimming stripped 3 bases from V and 4 bases from J, with 13 bases between. The CDR3 runs to 15 residues. Germline CDR1 is MNHNS and CDR2 is SASEGT. Here the CDR3 DNA reads TGTGCCAGCAGTGAGGACAGCTTAGGGAATCAGCCCCAGCATTTT. This codes for CASSEDSLGNQPQHF.

The chain uses TRBV5-1 and TRBJ1-2; no clear D. CDR1 is SGHRS and CDR2 is YFSETQ in the germline V gene. Trimming stripped 0 bases from V and 2 bases from J, with 8 bases between. The CDR3 length is 14 residues. CDR3 protein: CASSLGGYNYGYTF. For the CDR3, the DNA is TGCGCCAGCAGCTTGGGGGGTTACAACTATGGCTACACCTTC.

The sample holds one count of this clone. The V gene is TRBV7-2, the J gene TRBJ2-5; maybe TRBD2 (6 bases). The V gene's germline CDR1 is SGHTA and CDR2 FQGNSA. V was shortened by 8 bases and J by 4 bases, with 23 bases between the two germline ends. CDR3 length: 16 residues. The CDR3 DNA follows: TGTGCCAGCGCCGCGGGGTGGGAGCACGGTCGAGAGACCCAGTACTTC. This sequence encodes CASAAGWEHGRETQYF.

About this clone: At the DNA level, this CDR3 is encoded by other sequences in the same sample as well. The chain employs TRBV28 and TRBJ2-5; the D is unclear. Trimming removed 3 bases from V and 0 bases from J, with 2 bases in between. There are 12 residues in the CDR3. In germline, CDR1 is MDHEN, CDR2 SYDVKM. CDR3 nucleotide sequence: TGTGCCAGCAGTTTGTACCAAGAGACCCAGTACTTC. Amino acids: CASSLYQETQYF.

The chain couples TRBV6-6 to TRBJ2-1; tentatively, D is TRBD2 (5 bases). The CDR3 sequence is 14 residues long. CDR1 and CDR2 (germline): MNHNY, SVGAGI (reference sequence). The V end lost 5 bases, the J end lost 4 bases, and 12 bases lay between the germline ends. CDR3 in DNA: TGTGCCAGCAGTCAGCCGGGATCATACAATGAGCAGTTCTTC. Protein: CASSQPGSYNEQFF.

The rearrangement uses TRBV10-3 and TRBJ2-5; 9 positions match TRBD2. CDR3 length: 14 amino acids. The germline V gene encodes CDR1 ENHRY and CDR2 SYGVKD. V lost 5 bases to trimming and J lost 5 bases; unmatched junction nucleotides: 6. CDR3 sequence reads: CAISFSSGGETQYF. The DNA for the CDR3 is TGTGCCATCAGTTTTTCGAGCGGGGGGGAGACCCAGTACTTC.

The V and J genes are TRBV15 and TRBJ2-1; 9 positions match TRBD1. CDR3 length equals 19 residues. CDR1 and CDR2 from the germline V gene are LNHNV and YYDKDF (reference sequence). The V gene end was trimmed by 0 bases and the J gene end by 4 bases; junction bases not matched to a gene: 13. The CDR3 nucleotides read TGTGCCACCAGCAGAGATAAGGGACAGGGTCTTCCCAATTACAATGAGCAGTTCTTC. This sequence encodes CATSRDKGQGLPNYNEQFF.

The chain links TRBV13 to TRBJ2-1, with 8 bases that match TRBD2. The germline V gene encodes CDR1 PRHDT and CDR2 FYEKMQ (reference sequence). The CDR3 sequence is 17 residues long. The V and J ends lost 4 bases and 4 bases, in that order; junction bases with no gene match: 12. CDR3 nucleotide sequence: TGTGCCAGCAGCTATACTAGCGGTGGGGGCATTTACAATGAGCAGTTCTTC. It codes for CASSYTSGGGIYNEQFF. The whole variable domain, filled in from reference TRBV13 and TRBJ2-1, reads AAGVIQSPRHLIKEKRETATLKCYPIPRHDTVYWYQQGPGQDPQFLISFYEKMQSDKGSIPDRFSAQQFSDYHSELNMSSLELGDSALYFCASSYTSGGGIYNEQFFGPGTRLTVL.

The chain combines TRBV5-3 with TRBJ2-7; 9 bases match TRBD2. TRBV5-3 has ORF status, its function being uncertain. Losses at the gene ends were 0 bases for V and 2 bases for J; bases not matched to a gene: 3. CDR3 length: 15 residues. The CDR3 sequence: CARSLASSGTYEQYF. The CDR3 region has the DNA TGTGCCAGAAGCTTGGCTTCTAGCGGGACCTACGAGCAGTACTTC.

The V gene is TRBV27, the J gene TRBJ2-6; D is uncertain. This CDR3 has 16 residues. The germline V and J ends were trimmed by 4 bases and 2 bases, with 12 bases remaining between them. Germline CDR1 and CDR2: MNHEY and SMNVEV (reference sequence). CDR3 nucleotides: TGTGCCAGCAGTTCACAAGGTTCGACTGGGGCCAACGTCCTGACTTTC. As protein: CASSSQGSTGANVLTF.

With respect to this clone: The same CDR3 also results from other DNA sequences found in this sample. The genes are TRBV18 and TRBJ2-3; 10 bases map to TRBD2. The CDR3 is made up of 16 amino acids. V shed 3 bases, J shed 0 bases, and the junction held 3 bases outside the gene matches. Germline CDR1 and CDR2: KGHSH and LQKENI. The CDR3, as DNA: TGTGCCAGCTCACCCATAGCGGGAGGCAGCACAGATACGCAGTATTTT. It is translated as CASSPIAGGSTDTQYF.

A word on this clone: The identical CDR3 is also encoded by other nucleotide sequences in the sample. V is TRBV5-1 and J is TRBJ2-7; D gene uncertain. Germline V CDR1 and CDR2: SGHRS, YFSETQ. Trimming removed 0 bases from V and 2 bases from J, with 9 bases in between. This CDR3 is built from 14 residues. Here the CDR3 reads CASSLEGTTYEQYF. Here the CDR3 DNA reads TGCGCCAGCAGCTTGGAGGGCACTACCTACGAGCAGTACTTC.

This chain links TRBV10-1 with TRBJ2-1; a weak D match, TRBD1 (5 bases). The CDR3 runs 13 residues. The germline V and J ends were trimmed by 5 bases and 3 bases, with 8 bases remaining between them. Per germline, CDR1 WNHNN and CDR2 SYGVQD (reference sequence). The chain's CDR3 is CASSSGNYNEQFF. The DNA of the CDR3 is TGCGCCAGCAGTTCAGGGAACTACAATGAGCAGTTCTTC.

This clone turned up a few times. This rearrangement joins TRBV7-3 to TRBJ2-2; D possibly uses TRBD1 or TRBD2 (5 bases each). The CDR3 consists of 14 residues. Trimming pared 7 bases from V and 7 bases from J, leaving 16 bases between. CDR1 and CDR2 from the germline V gene are SGHTA and FQGTGA. The CDR3 region is CASTRGAVIGELFF. The CDR3 DNA reads as TGTGCCAGCACCAGAGGGGCGGTTATCGGGGAGCTGTTTTTT. Combining the CDR3 with reference TRBV7-3 and TRBJ2-2 gives the whole variable domain GAGVSQTPSNKVTEKGKYVELRCDPISGHTALYWYRQSLGQGPEFLIYFQGTGAADDSGLPNDRFFAVRPEGSVSTLKIQRTERGDSAVYLCASTRGAVIGELFFGEGSRLTVL.

A remark on this clone: Other DNA sequences within the sample encode an identical CDR3. CDR3 DNA sequence: TGCGCCAGCAGCCTTGGGACTAGCGGCACAGATACGCAGTATTTT. The encoded protein is CASSLGTSGTDTQYF. The rearrangement joins TRBV5-1 to TRBJ2-3, with 10 bases aligning to TRBD2. CDR3 length: 15 amino acids. Per the germline V gene, CDR1 is SGHRS and CDR2 is YFSETQ. Trimming took 4 bases from V and 1 from J; bases not matched to a gene: 3.

J is TRBJ2-5 and V is TRBV2; no firm D call. There are 11 residues in the CDR3. Trimming left V 8 bases short and J 5 bases short, with 9 bases between. Germline V lookup: CDR1 SNHLY, CDR2 FYNNEI. CDR3 amino acids: CASLLWETQYF. DNA for the CDR3: TGTGCCAGCCTTCTCTGGGAGACCCAGTACTTC.

This clone was seen once. The chain links TRBV5-1 to TRBJ1-3; D unresolved. Per germline, CDR1 SGHRS and CDR2 YFSETQ. This CDR3 is built from 16 residues. Trimming cost V 2 bases and J 6 bases, with 18 bases left between them. DNA for the CDR3: TGCGCCAGCAGCTTTAGTGAAAGGGCCGACAAAAACACCATATATTTT. Amino acid sequence: CASSFSERADKNTIYF.

The chain carries TRBV6-1 and TRBJ2-7, with 10 bases fitting TRBD2. V lost 6 bases to trimming and J lost 6 bases; unmatched junction nucleotides: 8. The CDR3 extends over 14 amino acids. Germline values: CDR1 MNHNS, CDR2 SASEGT. The CDR3 sequence is CASRQAGGVAEQYF. The CDR3 DNA sequence: TGTGCCAGCAGACAAGCGGGAGGGGTTGCCGAGCAGTACTTC.